The 14 T cell receptor beta chains below were found in one sample sequenced in a study of T-cell memory formation after mild COVID-19. One entry per CDR3 protein results from TCRdb running MiXCR on the 5' RACE reads. The top ten hold approximately 2.1% of the sample, which has 120,000 to 150,000 distinct CDR3 sequences, 6% to 7% seen once. The sample taken for sequencing was PBMCs or a T cell subset sorted from them (not recorded which). The receptors were gathered from an adult woman who had mild COVID-19 (a few samples of this study predate the infection). Cell type and time point are not known.

The chain combines TRBV20-1 with TRBJ1-2, with D hard to call. This CDR3 comprises 15 residues. V was cut by 6 bases and J by 2 bases, with 19 bases left in between. CDR1 and CDR2 from the germline V gene are DFQATT and SNEGSKA (reference sequence). The CDR3 protein is CSATARTRFNYGYTF. The CDR3, as DNA: TGCAGTGCCACCGCAAGAACACGATTCAACTATGGCTACACCTTC.

This chain uses TRBV4-3 with TRBJ2-1; D is possibly TRBD2 (5 bases). The germline CDR1 and CDR2 sequences are LGHNA and YSLEER. This CDR3 has 15 residues. Trimming shortened V by 1 base and J by 0 bases, and 7 bases separated the two germline ends. CDR3 in DNA: TGCGCCAGCAGCCAAGTTGGGAGCTCCTACAATGAGCAGTTCTTC. Translated, it gives CASSQVGSSYNEQFF.

This clonotype was counted a few times. V is TRBV11-2 and J is TRBJ2-4; D is possibly TRBD2 (5 bases). The V and J ends lost 4 bases and 6 bases respectively, with 22 bases between them. Germline CDR1 is SGHAT and CDR2 is FQNNGV. There are 17 residues in the CDR3. CDR3 in amino acids: CASSSHLGSADLNIQYF. The DNA of the CDR3 is TGTGCCAGCAGCTCACACCTTGGGAGCGCCGACTTAAACATTCAGTACTTC. Full variable domain (rest looked up from reference TRBV11-2 and TRBJ2-4): EAGVAQSPRYKIIEKRQSVAFWCNPISGHATLYWYQQILGQGPKLLIQFQNNGVVDDSQLPKDRFSAERLKGVDSTLKIQPAKLEDSAVYLCASSSHLGSADLNIQYFGAGTRLSVL.

This clonotype was seen ten or more times. V gene TRBV29-1 combines with J gene TRBJ2-3; 13 positions agree with TRBD2. V lost 6 bases and J lost 6; bases outside the gene matches: 9. The germline V gene encodes CDR1 SQVTM and CDR2 ANQGSEA. The CDR3 has 15 amino acids. CDR3 DNA sequence: TGCAGCGTGGATGGACTAGCGGGAGTGACGGATACGCAGTATTTT. This sequence encodes CSVDGLAGVTDTQYF.

This clonotype was seen ten or more times. This sequence joins TRBV12-3 or TRBV12-4 and TRBJ2-2, with TRBD2 as a possible D gene (6 bases). V was trimmed by 7 bases and J by 5 bases, leaving 20 bases between them. This CDR3 is built from 16 residues. CDR3 residues: CASTPTRGKGTGELFF. For the CDR3, the DNA is TGTGCCAGCACTCCGACCCGGGGGAAGGGGACCGGGGAGCTGTTTTTT.

The rearrangement links TRBV12-3 or TRBV12-4 to TRBJ2-6; 7 nucleotides align to TRBD1. The CDR3 is 20 amino acids. The V and J ends lost 4 bases and 0 bases, in that order; junction bases with no gene match: 15. The CDR3 region is CASSSRFGTEKNSGANVLTF. The CDR3 DNA sequence: TGTGCCAGCAGTTCACGGTTCGGGACAGAAAAAAACTCTGGGGCCAACGTCCTGACTTTC.

This chain joins TRBV6-1 and TRBJ2-5; the D call may be TRBD1 or TRBD2 (6 bases each). With 4 bases removed from V and 2 bases from J, the gap between germline ends came to 17 bases. The CDR3 sequence is 16 residues long. In germline, CDR1 is MNHNS, CDR2 SASEGT. CDR3 sequence: CASSGPGAVPQETQYF. For the CDR3, the DNA is TGTGCCAGCAGTGGCCCGGGGGCAGTACCTCAAGAGACCCAGTACTTC.

This clonotype has at least ten counts. This chain joins TRBV12-3 or TRBV12-4 and TRBJ2-4; TRBD2 aligns across 11 bases. The J segment lost 8 bases and the V segment lost 4 bases, leaving 4 bases of the junction unmatched. CDR3 length equals 14 residues. Here the CDR3 DNA reads TGTGCCAGCAGTTCACTAGCGGGAGACCACATTCAGTACTTC. Encoded protein: CASSSLAGDHIQYF.

This sequence joins TRBV7-9 and TRBJ1-1; 7 bases align to TRBD1. Germline values: CDR1 SEHNR, CDR2 FQNEAQ (reference sequence). The CDR3 length is 12 residues. Germline trimming cut 4 bases from V and 10 bases from J; bases unmatched to any gene: 6. The CDR3 sequence is CASSYQGGRAFF. The DNA for the CDR3 is TGTGCCAGCAGCTACCAAGGGGGCAGAGCTTTCTTT.

There are a few counts of this clonotype. The chain carries TRBV7-3 and TRBJ2-1; 7 nucleotides agree with TRBD2. The ends lost 5 bases at V and 1 base at J; junction bases unmatched: 5. Per the germline V gene, CDR1 is SGHTA and CDR2 is FQGTGA. The CDR3 is 15 residues long. CDR3 sequence: CASSQAGISYNEQFF. The DNA of the CDR3 is TGTGCCAGCAGCCAAGCGGGGATTTCCTACAATGAGCAGTTCTTC.

This clonotype was recorded many times. The chain employs TRBV11-2 and TRBJ1-4, with a possible D match to TRBD1 (6 bases). This CDR3 is built from 14 residues. Germline CDR1 is SGHAT and CDR2 is FQNNGV. V was trimmed by 5 bases and J by 7 bases, leaving 14 bases between them. The CDR3 sequence is CASSGRPRGEKLFF. The CDR3 nucleotides are TGTGCCAGCAGCGGCAGGCCCAGGGGTGAAAAACTGTTTTTT.

This clonotype was detected ten times or more. The genes are TRBV20-1 and TRBJ1-6; no clear D gene. Germline V CDR1 and CDR2: DFQATT, SNEGSKA (reference sequence). The CDR3 has 15 amino acids. V lost 1 base and J lost 1, with 8 bases in between. In DNA, the CDR3 is TGCAGTGCTAGAGGTTCGGGGTCCTATAATTCACCCCTCCACTTT. Encoded protein: CSARGSGSYNSPLHF.

J is TRBJ2-6 and V is TRBV7-9, with D maybe TRBD2 (6 bases). The V gene lost 6 bases and the J gene lost 0 bases, with 12 bases spanning the gap. This CDR3 is built from 16 residues. The germline gives CDR1 SEHNR, CDR2 FQNEAQ (reference sequence). Here the CDR3 DNA reads TGTGCCAGCAGTGATACCGGGAGCTCTGGGGCCAACGTCCTGACTTTC. Translating gives CASSDTGSSGANVLTF.

This clonotype appeared many times. The V gene is TRBV5-1, the J gene TRBJ2-3, with no clear D. Trimming removed 4 bases from V and 2 bases from J, with 8 bases in between. There are 13 residues in the CDR3. CDR1 and CDR2 from the germline V gene are SGHRS and YFSETQ. The CDR3 region is CASSRDNTDTQYF. DNA for the CDR3: TGCGCCAGCAGCCGAGACAACACAGATACGCAGTATTTT.